This TCR beta chain derives from a study of T cell repertoires in cytomegalovirus infection. Overall study context: It was recently identified HLA-C-restricted and well-studied HLA-B-restricted CMV epitopes that the study used. Study findings and constraints: HLA-C-restricted TCR beta clonotypes specific for CMV led the ex vivo response. Cumulative public TCR beta family frequency identified carriers of CMV plus the relevant HLA.

There are a few counts of this clonotype. What it recognizes is unknown. The CDR3 runs 16 residues. V lost 2 bases and J lost 2, with 15 bases in between. Germline values: CDR1 SGDLS, CDR2 YYNGEE. MiXCR was run by TCRdb on the reads, yielding one entry per CDR3 protein. The repertoire holds 360,000 or so distinct CDR3 sequences, with 34% as singletons. Source: cultured PBMCs, taken from culture after CMV antigen stimulation. The V and J genes are TRBV9 and TRBJ2-3; D tentatively reads TRBD1 or TRBD2 (5 bases each). The origin of this receptor is a human donor in good health (CMV status not recorded). Some clones in this sample may be carry-over from other donors' samples. The DNA of the CDR3 is TGTGCCAGCAGCGTTGCCCCGGGACGGTTCACAGATACGCAGTATTTT. Protein: CASSVAPGRFTDTQYF.